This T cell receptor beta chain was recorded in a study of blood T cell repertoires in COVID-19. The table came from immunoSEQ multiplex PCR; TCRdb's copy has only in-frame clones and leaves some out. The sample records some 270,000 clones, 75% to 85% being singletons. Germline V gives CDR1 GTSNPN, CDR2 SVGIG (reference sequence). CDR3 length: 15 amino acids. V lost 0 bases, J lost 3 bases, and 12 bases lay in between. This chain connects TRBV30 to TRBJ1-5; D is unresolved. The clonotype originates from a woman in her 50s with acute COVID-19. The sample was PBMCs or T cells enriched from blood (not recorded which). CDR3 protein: CAWSVRPQLNQPQHF. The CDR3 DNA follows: TGTGCCTGGAGTGTACGGCCACAGCTCAATCAGCCCCAGCATTTT.